This T cell receptor beta chain was sequenced in a study of shared clonotypes between healthy human individuals. Regarding the study as a whole: A handful of donors showed sharing of about 5.5% of naive CD4 clonotypes.

CD45RO-negative, CCR7-positively selected cells formed the naive CD8 fraction, excluding terminally differentiated effector memory CD45RA+ cells. Donors included only healthy HIV-negative adults lacking recent acute infections or vaccinations. The donors, all of them Caucasian adults, lived in Nashville, Tennessee. This clone was detected only once. Its cognate antigen is unknown. Compared with germline, one end of the junction differs, possibly owing to a read error. Data came from immunoSEQ multiplex PCR; TCRdb stores just in-frame clones and leaves some out. The data contain 2 million or so clones, approximately 95% of them singletons. Sequencing was done on a sample of naive CD8+ T cells sorted from blood. This clonotype originated in a man younger than 35 in good health.

The DNA of the CDR3 is TGTGCAAGCAACGGGGGCCAAGGAGATACGCAGTATTTT. Translation: CASNGGQGDTQYF. This chain uses TRBV2 with TRBJ2-3; either TRBD1 or TRBD2 may supply D (6 bases each). Germline V gene lookup returns CDR1 SNHLY and CDR2 FYNNEI. The CDR3 covers 13 residues.